This is a list of T cell receptor beta chains from one sample in a study of T cell responses to AZD1222 COVID-19 vaccine. This table comes from immunoSEQ multiplex PCR, and its TCRdb copy is limited to in-frame clones, with some not included. The data show under 95,000 clones, 80% to 90% seen once. The sample in question was peripheral blood, obtained on day 0 of AZD1222 vaccination. Source of these receptors: an adult in good health. The CDR3 runs from the conserved cysteine through the conserved F or W. A D gene is named only where the DNA matches it firmly. Clone size is shown for a subset of rows, as once, few, many or a class of expanded clone.

D	V	J	size	DNA	CDR3
.	TRBV30	TRBJ2-3	.	TGTGCCTGGAGTATCGCGGCCCCAGATACGCAGTATTTT	CAWSIAAPDTQYF
.	TRBV7-2	TRBJ2-7	once	TGTGCCAGCAGCTTTTTAGCGACCTACGAGCAGTACTTC	CASSFLATYEQYF
.	TRBV9	TRBJ2-7	.	TGTGCCAGCAGCAAGCATCGGGAAGGTCTCGAGCAGTACTTC	CASSKHREGLEQYF
TRBD2	TRBV5-4	TRBJ2-7	.	TGTGCCAGCAGCTTGAGGCTAGCGGGATCCGAGCAGTACTTC	CASSLRLAGSEQYF
.	TRBV6-5	TRBJ1-5	medium-sized	TGTGCCAGCAGTTACTCAGCAGGGGGCAATCAGCCCCAGCATTTT	CASSYSAGGNQPQHF
.	TRBV3-1/TRBV3-2	TRBJ2-2	.	TGTGCCAGCAGCCAAGGTCTCGGGACCGCAAACACCGGGGAGCTGTTTTTT	CASSQGLGTANTGELFF
TRBD1	TRBV6-5	TRBJ1-5	once	TGTGCCAGCATTGGGGAGGGGGCCGGTAATCAGCCCCAGCATTTT	CASIGEGAGNQPQHF
TRBD2	TRBV3-1/TRBV3-2	TRBJ2-7	.	TGTGCCAGCAGCCAGTTTGGGGGAGGGCCTTCCTACGAGCAGTACTTC	CASSQFGGGPSYEQYF
.	TRBV27	TRBJ2-6	.	TGTGCCAGCAGCCCGGGCTCTGGGGCCAACGTCCTGACTTTC	CASSPGSGANVLTF
.	TRBV12-3/TRBV12-4	TRBJ1-6	.	TGTGCCAGCAGTTTAGTTGAGAATTCACCCCTCCACTTT	CASSLVENSPLHF
TRBD2	TRBV7-2	TRBJ2-2	.	TGTGCCAGCAGAGCGACTAGCGGGAGGGTCACCGGGGAGCTGTTTTTT	CASRATSGRVTGELFF
.	TRBV21-1	TRBJ2-1	.	TGTGCCAGCAGCAAAGCGGTTAAAGCGGGAAGGAATGAGCAGTTCTTC	CASSKAVKAGRNEQFF
.	TRBV5-1	TRBJ1-2	few	TGCGCCAGCTCTTCTACCCGGGACACTCCTAACTATGGCTACACCTTC	CASSSTRDTPNYGYTF
.	TRBV30	TRBJ1-5	.	TGTGCCTGGAGTGGGCCTCTGGGGGATAGCAATCAGCCCCAGCATTTT	CAWSGPLGDSNQPQHF
.	TRBV12-5	TRBJ2-1	.	TGTGCTAGTGGTTTGTACCTAGGGCCGGACAATGAGCAGTTCTTC	CASGLYLGPDNEQFF
TRBD2	TRBV7-3	TRBJ2-2	.	TGTGCCAGCAGCTACGGGACTAGCGCCACCGGGGAGCTGTTTTTT	CASSYGTSATGELFF
TRBD1	TRBV19	TRBJ1-5	.	TGTGCCAGTAGTATCTCTGGGCAGGGGGCAGGGCAGCCCCAGCATTTT	CASSISGQGAGQPQHF
.	TRBV28	TRBJ1-2	.	TGTGCCAGCAGTAACCAAAACTATGGCTACACCTTC	CASSNQNYGYTF
.	TRBV19	TRBJ2-3	.	TGTGCCAGTAGTATGGGGAGTACGCAGTATTTT	CASSMGSTQYF
TRBD1	TRBV5-6	TRBJ1-1	.	TGTGCCAGCAGCCACACAGGGGGCGTTAACACTGAAGCTTTCTTT	CASSHTGGVNTEAFF
.	TRBV6-5	TRBJ2-2	.	TGTGCCAGCATCCAGGTACCGAACACCGGGGAGCTGTTTTTT	CASIQVPNTGELFF
.	TRBV7-8	TRBJ1-5	few	TGTGCCAGCAGCTTAGGGGGGGAGGCAAATCAGCCCCAGCATTTT	CASSLGGEANQPQHF
TRBD1	TRBV18	TRBJ2-3	.	TGTGCCAGCTCACCGGGGACAGGGGGTATGGCAGATACGCAGTATTTT	CASSPGTGGMADTQYF
.	TRBV21-1	TRBJ2-2	.	TGTGCCAGCAGCCCTTTAAGGGGGGCTAGCGGGATGGATGGCACCGGGGAGCTGTTTTTT	CASSPLRGASGMDGTGELFF
.	TRBV6-5	TRBJ1-2	.	TGTGCCAGCATGAGCCCCGGGGCCTATGGCTACACCTTC	CASMSPGAYGYTF
.	TRBV6-2/TRBV6-3	TRBJ2-5	.	TGTGCCAGCAGTTACTCGACAGGCCGGACCCAGTACTTC	CASSYSTGRTQYF
.	TRBV19	TRBJ2-2	.	TGTGCCAGTAGTTCCTCGACCCCCCCGGGGGCCGGGGAGCTGTTTTTT	CASSSSTPPGAGELFF
.	TRBV7-3	TRBJ2-2	few	TGTGCCAGCAGCTTTAACAGGGATACCGGGGAGCTGTTTTTT	CASSFNRDTGELFF
.	TRBV19	TRBJ2-7	.	TGTGCCAGTAGTATGGGGACGGTACCCTACGAGCAGTACTTC	CASSMGTVPYEQYF
.	TRBV7-2	TRBJ2-7	.	TGTGCCAGCAGCCCAGACAGCACCCGGTCCTACGAGCAGTACTTC	CASSPDSTRSYEQYF
TRBD2	TRBV3-1/TRBV3-2	TRBJ2-3	.	TGTGCCAGCAGCGCAAGAGGGGCCCCTAGTAGCGGGGCGGAAGATACGCAGTATTTT	CASSARGAPSSGAEDTQYF